The 27 T cell receptor beta chains presented below share a single source sample, sequenced in a study of graft-versus-host responses after intestinal transplantation. The antigens these receptors bind are not known. Clones were read by immunoSEQ multiplex PCR, and TCRdb kept only the in-frame ones, dropping some. The sample has more than 95,000 clones; about 90% are singletons. Sequenced material: unstimulated CD4+ T cells sorted from spleen or lymph node cells, taken before intestinal transplant. These receptors all stem from a human donor who received an intestinal transplant.

The chain is built from TRBV7-8 and TRBJ2-7; D remains unclear. Germline V gene data show CDR1 as SGHVS and CDR2 as FQNEAQ. Trimming removed 5 bases from V and 2 bases from J, with 10 bases in between. This CDR3 spans 13 amino acids. CDR3 DNA sequence: TGTGCCAGCAGCCCGATTGCTACCTACGAGCAGTACTTC. Its translation: CASSPIATYEQYF.

The V gene is TRBV7-2, the J gene TRBJ2-1; 7 bases map to TRBD1. Germline V gives CDR1 SGHTA, CDR2 FQGNSA. The CDR3 is 15 residues long. With V trimmed by 3 bases and J by 0 bases, 2 bases remained unmatched. CDR3: CASSFRGSSYNEQFF. The CDR3 bases are TGTGCCAGCAGCTTCAGGGGGAGCTCCTACAATGAGCAGTTCTTC.

The V and J genes are TRBV10-3 and TRBJ2-3, with 12 bases fitting TRBD2. The length of the CDR3 is 18 residues. The germline gives CDR1 ENHRY, CDR2 SYGVKD. The V gene end was trimmed by 3 bases and the J gene end by 3 bases; junction bases not matched to a gene: 10. The CDR3 loop reads CAISEGTSGRPRTDTQYF. The CDR3 DNA is TGTGCCATCAGTGAAGGGACTAGCGGGCGACCACGAACAGATACGCAGTATTTT.

The chain links TRBV4-3 to TRBJ1-2; possible D gene TRBD1, 6 bases. Between the trimmed V and J ends, which lost 2 bases and 0 bases, there was a span of 13 bases. This CDR3 has 16 amino acids. CDR1 is LGHNA and CDR2 is YSLEER in the germline V gene. The CDR3 spells CASSQTLQGANYGYTF. DNA of the CDR3: TGCGCCAGCAGCCAAACTTTACAGGGAGCTAACTATGGCTACACCTTC.

The V and J genes are TRBV7-2 and TRBJ1-5; weak D call: TRBD1 (5 bases). V was pared by 1 base and J by 7 bases, with 11 bases between. Germline CDR1 SGHTA, CDR2 FQGNSA. CDR3 length equals 14 residues. DNA of the CDR3: TGTGCCAGCAGCTTAGATCCAGGGCAGCAGCCCCAGCATTTT. It codes for CASSLDPGQQPQHF.

This clone showed up just once. The chain employs TRBV21-1 and TRBJ1-5. TRBV21-1 is reported as a pseudogene. The CDR3 has 16 residues. CDR3 loop: CASSKALSGCDQPQHF. CDR3 bases: TGTGCCAGCAGCAAAGCGCTTTCCGGTTGCGATCAGCCCCAGCATTTT.

The J gene is TRBJ2-1, the V gene TRBV5-1, with a tentative D call TRBD2 (6 bases). Germline V gives CDR1 SGHRS, CDR2 YFSETQ. CDR3 length: 14 amino acids. Trimming pared 4 bases from V and 7 bases from J, leaving 15 bases between. The chain's CDR3 is CASSPNLGGNEQFF. The CDR3 DNA reads TGCGCCAGCAGCCCCAACCTAGGAGGGAATGAGCAGTTCTTC.

The rearrangement uses TRBV7-9 and TRBJ2-1; D is possibly TRBD1 (5 bases). Trimming removed 2 bases from V and 5 bases from J, with 7 bases in between. The CDR3 contains 13 residues. Germline V lookup: CDR1 SEHNR, CDR2 FQNEAQ (reference sequence). CDR3 sequence reads: CASSLSRDNEQFF. The CDR3 DNA reads TGTGCCAGCAGCTTAAGCAGGGACAATGAGCAGTTCTTC.

This chain uses TRBV5-4 with TRBJ1-1; D is possibly TRBD1 (5 bases). Trimming cost V 5 bases and J 2 bases, with 13 bases left between them. Germline-derived CDR1 and CDR2 are SGHNT and YYREEE (reference sequence). This CDR3 is 14 amino acids long. The CDR3 here is CASSGIGENTEAFF. In DNA form, the CDR3 reads TGTGCCAGCAGTGGGATAGGGGAAAACACTGAAGCTTTCTTT.

This clone showed up just once. This chain joins TRBV2 and TRBJ2-3; D is undetermined. This CDR3 has 10 amino acids. Trimming pared 9 bases from V and 5 bases from J, leaving 6 bases between. Germline values: CDR1 SNHLY, CDR2 FYNNEI. CDR3: CASALDTQYF. CDR3 in DNA: TGTGCCAGTGCGTTAGATACGCAGTATTTT.

The gene calls are TRBV10-3 and TRBJ1-2, with 7 positions matching TRBD1. Germline CDR1 and CDR2: ENHRY and SYGVKD. Unmatched junction bases numbered 8, after V lost 8 bases and J lost 2 bases. The CDR3 length is 14 residues. The CDR3 bases are TGTGCCATCGCCCGACAGGGTTCGAACTATGGCTACACCTTC. It translates to CAIARQGSNYGYTF.

The chain carries TRBV9 and TRBJ2-3, with TRBD2 matching over 9 bases. The germline CDR1 and CDR2 sequences are SGDLS and YYNGEE. The J segment lost 1 base and the V segment lost 0 bases, leaving 3 bases of the junction unmatched. The CDR3 length is 16 residues. The CDR3 is CASSVVPSGGTDTQYF. Written as DNA, the CDR3 is TGTGCCAGCAGCGTAGTTCCTAGCGGGGGCACAGATACGCAGTATTTT.

This clone occurred once. J is TRBJ2-7 and V is TRBV5-6, with D possibly matching TRBD1 (6 bases). Germline CDR1 SGHDT, CDR2 YYEEEE. V was clipped by 3 bases and J by 3 bases, with 16 bases between them. CDR3 length: 15 amino acids. CDR3 loop: CASSWQGTRVYEQYF. Here the CDR3 DNA reads TGTGCCAGCAGCTGGCAGGGGACCAGGGTCTACGAGCAGTACTTC.

The V call is TRBV11-2, the J call TRBJ1-2; D gene uncertain. Trimming removed 3 bases from V and 0 bases from J, with 8 bases in between. The CDR3 is made up of 14 amino acids. CDR1 is SGHAT and CDR2 is FQNNGV in the germline V gene. This CDR3 is CASSLTPTNYGYTF. The CDR3 coding sequence is TGTGCCAGCAGCTTGACACCTACTAACTATGGCTACACCTTC.

V is TRBV5-6 and J is TRBJ2-1, with TRBD1 identical over 8 bases. Germline V lookup: CDR1 SGHDT, CDR2 YYEEEE. With 0 bases clipped from V and 9 bases from J, the junction kept 11 bases outside the gene matches. This CDR3 is built from 16 residues. The CDR3 coding sequence is TGTGCCAGCAGCTTGGTAGGACAGGGTGGGTTTGGTGAGCAGTTCTTC. This sequence encodes CASSLVGQGGFGEQFF.

This chain joins TRBV6-5 and TRBJ1-5, with D tentatively TRBD1 (6 bases). CDR3 length equals 14 residues. Trimming cost V 3 bases and J 4 bases, with 10 bases left between them. The V gene's germline CDR1 is MNHEY and CDR2 SVGAGI. CDR3 bases: TGTGCCAGCAGTTATCGACAGGCAAATCAGCCCCAGCATTTT. It specifies CASSYRQANQPQHF.

The J gene is TRBJ1-3, the V gene TRBV7-8; 7 bases are shared with TRBD1. Germline assignment: CDR1 SGHVS and CDR2 FQNEAQ. The CDR3 spans 15 residues. Trimming took 5 bases from V and 4 from J; bases not matched to a gene: 8. The CDR3 here is CASSQVQGSGNTIYF. The CDR3 DNA sequence: TGTGCCAGCAGCCAGGTACAGGGGAGCGGAAACACCATATATTTT.

This clone was observed a single time. J is TRBJ2-7 and V is TRBV6-6; 10 bases fit TRBD1. The CDR3 spans 14 residues. V lost 4 bases, J lost 5 bases, and 5 bases stayed unmatched. Germline lookup yields CDR1 MNHNY and CDR2 SVGAGI (reference sequence). For the CDR3, the DNA is TGTGCCAGCAGTTCGATGGGACAGGGGAACGAGCAGTACTTC. Translating gives CASSSMGQGNEQYF.

V gene TRBV9 combines with J gene TRBJ2-1, with TRBD2 matching over 13 bases. The V gene's germline CDR1 is SGDLS and CDR2 YYNGEE. CDR3 length: 15 amino acids. J lost 4 bases, V lost 3 bases, and 1 base had no gene match. CDR3 sequence (DNA): TGTGCCAGCAGCGAGGGACTAGCGGGGTACAATGAGCAGTTCTTC. Translated: CASSEGLAGYNEQFF. Filled out from reference TRBV9 and TRBJ2-1, the complete variable domain reads DSGVTQTPKHLITATGQRVTLRCSPRSGDLSVYWYQQSLDQGLQFLIQYYNGEERAKGNILERFSAQQFPDLHSELNLSSLELGDSALYFCASSEGLAGYNEQFFGPGTRLTVL.

This chain joins TRBV4-1 and TRBJ2-1; 8 nucleotides agree with TRBD2. CDR1 MGHRA and CDR2 YSYEKL come from the germline V gene. The CDR3 is made up of 17 amino acids. With V trimmed by 0 bases and J by 9 bases, 13 bases remained unmatched. This CDR3 reads CASSQDRYSGGPGEQFF. The CDR3 nucleotides read TGCGCCAGCAGCCAAGATCGCTATTCGGGAGGGCCGGGTGAGCAGTTCTTC.

The chain recombines TRBV6-1 with TRBJ1-2, with a possible D match to TRBD1 (6 bases). The germline V gene encodes CDR1 MNHNS and CDR2 SASEGT. The CDR3 has 15 amino acids. V gave up 2 bases and J gave up 4 bases, with 14 bases separating them. CDR3 nucleotide sequence: TGTGCCAGCAGTGAAAGGGGGGGTCTTTCCTATGGCTACACCTTC. This codes for CASSERGGLSYGYTF.

The gene calls are TRBV5-1 and TRBJ2-1; 15 bases fit TRBD2. The germline gives CDR1 SGHRS, CDR2 YFSETQ. The CDR3 extends over 15 amino acids. Unmatched junction bases numbered 5, after V lost 4 bases and J lost 9 bases. DNA for the CDR3: TGCGCCAGCAGCCGGGGACTAGCGGGGGGAAGTGAGCAGTTCTTC. This encodes CASSRGLAGGSEQFF.

In DNA, the CDR3 is TGTGCCAGCAGCTTAGATCTCAGGGCCTGGGGCTACACCTTC. This codes for CASSLDLRAWGYTF. This chain uses TRBV11-2 with TRBJ1-2; perhaps TRBD1 as D (5 bases). V was pared by 0 bases and J by 8 bases, with 13 bases between. CDR1 is SGHAT, CDR2 FQNNGV, per germline. The CDR3 loop spans 14 amino acids.

V gene TRBV6-5 combines with J gene TRBJ2-6; perhaps TRBD1 as D (6 bases). This CDR3 is built from 15 residues. Germline V gene sequence: CDR1 MNHEY, CDR2 SVGAGI. The germline V and J ends were trimmed by 7 bases and 2 bases, with 12 bases remaining between them. The chain's CDR3 is CASTTTGTGANVLTF. The CDR3 coding sequence is TGTGCCAGCACCACAACAGGGACTGGGGCCAACGTCCTGACTTTC.

This chain connects TRBV6-4 to TRBJ1-6, with D possibly TRBD1 on 5 matching bases. Per germline, CDR1 MRHNA and CDR2 SNTAGT. The CDR3 covers 13 residues. Trimming removed 8 bases at V and 9 bases at J, with 14 bases between. CDR3: CASGRDSASPLHF. CDR3 DNA: TGTGCCAGCGGACGGGACTCGGCTTCACCCCTCCACTTT.

V gene TRBV18 combines with J gene TRBJ1-1; 7 bases are shared with TRBD1. This CDR3 is built from 15 residues. The germline V gene encodes CDR1 KGHSH and CDR2 LQKENI. The V gene end was trimmed by 3 bases and the J gene end by 2 bases; junction bases not matched to a gene: 6. For the CDR3, the DNA is TGTGCCAGCTCACCCTCGGGGACAGCCAACACTGAAGCTTTCTTT. Translated: CASSPSGTANTEAFF.

The V and J genes are TRBV2 and TRBJ2-7, with 8 nucleotides matching TRBD1. The trim removed 5 bases at V and 3 bases at J, leaving 6 bases unmatched. Germline V gives CDR1 SNHLY, CDR2 FYNNEI. The CDR3 consists of 14 residues. For the CDR3, the DNA is TGTGCCAGCAGTCTAAGGACAGGGATCTACGAGCAGTACTTC. Protein: CASSLRTGIYEQYF.